A selection of T cell receptor beta chains follows, all from one sample in a study of blood T cell repertoires in COVID-19. Only in-frame clones appear in the TCRdb table, and some are missing; sequencing was by immunoSEQ multiplex PCR. The data contain roughly 130,000 clones, around 80% of them singletons. Sequencing was done on a sample of peripheral blood. The receptors stem from a man in his 70s with acute or convalescent COVID-19. Both conserved end residues are part of each CDR3. A D gene is named only where the DNA matches it firmly. Clone size is shown for a subset of rows, as once, few, many or a class of expanded clone.

D	size	V	J	CDR3	DNA
-	-	TRBV6-6	TRBJ1-6	CASTRDSSYNSPLHF	TGTGCCAGCACCCGAGATAGCTCCTATAATTCACCCCTCCACTTT
-	-	TRBV7-2	TRBJ1-5	CASSQGGDQPQHF	TGTGCCAGCAGCCAAGGGGGGGATCAGCCCCAGCATTTT
TRBD2	-	TRBV5-4	TRBJ2-3	CASSPTSGNTDTQYF	TGTGCCAGCAGCCCCACTAGCGGGAACACAGATACGCAGTATTTT
-	-	TRBV6-6	TRBJ2-6	CASKRGGSGANVLTF	TGTGCCAGCAAGAGGGGGGGCTCTGGGGCCAACGTCCTGACTTTC
TRBD1	-	TRBV19	TRBJ1-2	CASSTSQGTGYGYTF	TGTGCCAGTAGTACCTCACAGGGGACCGGCTATGGCTACACCTTC
-	once	TRBV28	TRBJ1-1	CAMRTANTEAFF	TGTGCCATGCGGACAGCGAACACTGAAGCTTTCTTT
TRBD2	-	TRBV4-1	TRBJ2-3	CASNPATSSDTQYF	TGCGCCAGCAACCCCGCGACTAGCTCAGATACGCAGTATTTT
TRBD1	few	TRBV30	TRBJ2-2	CAWSYGQGVTGELFF	TGTGCCTGGAGCTACGGACAGGGAGTCACCGGGGAGCTGTTTTTT
TRBD1	-	TRBV7-2	TRBJ1-1	CASSKQGGYTEAFF	TGTGCCAGCAGTAAGCAGGGGGGTTACACTGAAGCTTTCTTT
TRBD2	-	TRBV5-6	TRBJ2-3	CASSPTSGGTDTQYF	TGTGCCAGCAGCCCCACCAGCGGGGGGACAGATACGCAGTATTTT
-	once	TRBV4-2	TRBJ1-2	CASSPTGGFPLLGEYGYTF	TGTGCCAGCAGCCCTACGGGGGGGTTCCCCCTCTTGGGAGAATATGGCTACACCTTC
-	-	TRBV11-3	TRBJ2-3	CASSLDAAAGDTQYF	TGTGCCAGCAGCTTAGACGCGGCCGCAGGGGATACGCAGTATTTT
TRBD1	-	TRBV10-2	TRBJ2-4	CASRAQGIQKGKNIQYF	TGCGCCAGCAGGGCACAGGGGATTCAGAAGGGCAAAAACATTCAGTACTTC
-	-	TRBV5-4	TRBJ2-2	CASSLVAGSTGELFF	TGTGCCAGCAGCTTGGTTGCGGGTAGCACCGGGGAGCTGTTTTTT
TRBD1	-	TRBV11-2	TRBJ1-1	CASSSSTGRTEAFF	TGTGCCAGCAGCTCCTCGACAGGGCGAACTGAAGCTTTCTTT
-	-	TRBV6-5	TRBJ1-2	CASRTGGDYGYTF	TGTGCCAGCAGAACTGGGGGGGACTACGGCTACACCTTC
TRBD2	-	TRBV15	TRBJ2-1	CATSRDVAGYLTYNEQFF	TGTGCCACCAGCAGAGATGTAGCGGGATACCTAACCTACAATGAGCAGTTCTTC
TRBD1	once	TRBV24-1	TRBJ1-1	CATSDSGLQGDTEAFF	TGTGCCACCAGTGATTCCGGACTCCAGGGGGACACTGAAGCTTTCTTT
TRBD1	once	TRBV18	TRBJ1-1	CASSLDRVNTEAFF	TGTGCCAGCTCACTAGACAGGGTTAACACTGAAGCTTTCTTT
-	-	TRBV5-8	TRBJ2-7	CASSFREAYEQYF	TGTGCCAGCAGCTTCCGAGAAGCCTACGAGCAGTACTTC
-	-	TRBV9	TRBJ2-7	CASSVGQSHEQYF	TGTGCCAGCAGCGTAGGACAAAGCCACGAGCAGTACTTC
-	-	TRBV12-3/TRBV12-4	TRBJ1-2	CASTKTNYGYTF	TGTGCCAGCACCAAAACTAACTATGGCTACACCTTC
TRBD1	many	TRBV6-1	TRBJ2-5	CASSEGDRNQETQYF	TGTGCCAGCAGTGAAGGGGACAGGAACCAAGAGACCCAGTACTTC
-	once	TRBV9	TRBJ2-7	CASSVGGTPTYEQYF	TGTGCCAGCAGCGTAGGGGGGACACCTACCTACGAGCAGTACTTC
-	-	TRBV11-2	TRBJ2-7	CASSLEGFQRANIPYEQYF	TGTGCCAGCAGCTTAGAGGGGTTTCAGCGGGCGAATATACCCTACGAGCAGTACTTC
-	-	TRBV28	TRBJ1-1	CASSLPSGGGTEAFF	TGTGCCAGCAGTTTACCCTCAGGCGGAGGAACTGAAGCTTTCTTT
-	-	TRBV6-6	TRBJ1-2	CASIGAGNYGYTF	TGTGCCAGCATTGGGGCCGGTAACTATGGCTACACCTTC
-	-	TRBV14	TRBJ2-7	CASSQFQLPGTKSYEQYF	TGTGCCAGCAGCCAATTCCAACTACCCGGGACAAAAAGCTACGAGCAGTACTTC
-	-	TRBV4-1	TRBJ2-3	CASSPGQGFPSLADTQYF	TGCGCCAGCAGCCCGGGGCAGGGGTTTCCATCTTTAGCAGATACGCAGTATTTT
-	-	TRBV6-6	TRBJ1-1	CASSSGIGGWVTEAFF	TGTGCCAGCAGTTCCGGGATAGGGGGATGGGTCACTGAAGCTTTCTTT
-	-	TRBV27	TRBJ1-6	CASSWTLSSYNSPLHF	TGTGCCAGCAGTTGGACACTCAGCTCCTATAATTCACCCCTCCACTTT
TRBD2	-	TRBV5-1	TRBJ2-3	CASSLGGGGQTDTQYF	TGCGCCAGCAGTTTAGGAGGCGGGGGGCAGACAGATACGCAGTATTTT
-	-	TRBV20-1	TRBJ1-6	CSASAIGGNSPLHF	TGCAGTGCTAGTGCGATAGGGGGTAATTCACCCCTCCACTTT
TRBD2	-	TRBV29-1	TRBJ2-3	CSVTSGGRDTQYF	TGCAGCGTTACTAGCGGGGGGCGAGATACGCAGTATTTT
TRBD2	-	TRBV29-1	TRBJ2-1	CSVGAGGHNEQFF	TGCAGCGTTGGGGCGGGGGGGCACAATGAGCAGTTCTTC
TRBD2	few	TRBV28	TRBJ2-5	CASRYRTSESETQYF	TGTGCCAGCAGATATAGGACTAGCGAGTCAGAGACCCAGTACTTC
-	-	TRBV23-1	TRBJ1-6	CASSQSFCGAKIKRKSPLHF	TGCGCCAGCAGTCAATCGTTCTGTGGGGCAAAAATAAAACGGAAATCACCCCTCCACTTT
-	few	TRBV5-5	TRBJ1-2	CASSRAEGSYYGYTF	TGTGCCAGCAGCAGGGCCGAGGGATCCTATTATGGCTACACCTTC
TRBD2	-	TRBV19	TRBJ2-2	CAAGVGELFF	TGTGCCGCGGGGGTCGGGGAGCTGTTTTTT
-	few	TRBV10-3	TRBJ2-2	CASALGGRNTGELFF	TGTGCCAGCGCATTAGGGGGACGGAACACCGGGGAGCTGTTTTTT
-	-	TRBV29-1	TRBJ1-2	CKGSGVAGYTF	TGCAAAGGCTCAGGGGTGGCTGGCTACACCTTC
-	few	TRBV7-8	TRBJ1-1	CASSLVQGGTEAFF	TGTGCCAGCAGCTTAGTGCAGGGTGGCACTGAAGCTTTCTTT